The table lists the clone carrying this T cell receptor beta chain with many counts. The target antigen is unknown. This sample is drawn from a study of early T cells in non-severe SARS-CoV-2 infection. Trimming took off 3 bases at V and 6 bases at J, with 13 bases between the two ends. Germline V gene data show CDR1 as SGHNT and CDR2 as YYREEE (reference sequence). The length of the CDR3 is 14 residues. Individual cDNA molecules received unique molecular identifiers during library preparation. TCRdb reprocessed the 5' RACE reads with MiXCR, giving one entry per CDR3 protein. The data show approximately 69,000 distinct CDR3 sequences, roughly 10% seen once. Overall study findings and caveats: In VDJdb matching, anti-spike CD8 responses were favored while private and CD4 specificities went missing.

The receptor's source is an adult who was a healthcare worker with PCR-confirmed SARS-CoV-2 infection or an uninfected control (not recorded which). The specimen comprised whole blood, sampled at baseline. The chain recombines TRBV5-4 with TRBJ2-1; D ambiguous. CDR3 nucleotide sequence: TGTGCCAGCAGCTCTCTGACGGTGCCCAATGAGCAGTTCTTC. Translated: CASSSLTVPNEQFF.